The rows below give T cell receptor beta chains drawn from one sample of a study of cytomegalovirus exposure and HLA in healthy donors. Assay: immunoSEQ multiplex PCR; the TCRdb copy retains only in-frame clones and omits some. The sample yields approximately 110,000 clones, 65% to 80% seen once. The source material was PBMCs. The receptors were gathered from a woman between 40 and 50 years old in good health and CMV-seropositive. CDR3s include the opening cysteine and the closing phenylalanine or tryptophan. Fields, in order: D gene, V gene, J gene, clone size, CDR3 DNA, CDR3 protein. D genes are given only for firm matches. Some rows mark clone size as missing; the rest say once, few, many or name a class of expanded clone.

NA	TRBV15	TRBJ2-7	few	TGTGCCACCAGCAGAGTGAAGGGAGTCTACGAGCAGTACTTC	CATSRVKGVYEQYF
TRBD1	TRBV9	TRBJ2-1	NA	TGTGCCAGCAGCTCCGGACAGGGCCCCGAGCAGTTCTTC	CASSSGQGPEQFF
NA	TRBV7-9	TRBJ1-4	few	TGTGCCAGCAGGGCAATCAAGGGGGCAACTAATGAAAAACTGTTTTTT	CASRAIKGATNEKLFF
NA	TRBV4-2	TRBJ1-4	NA	TGTGCCAGCAGCCCGGGGGGCGGGCAGGGTGGCACTAATGAAAAACTGTTTTTT	CASSPGGGQGGTNEKLFF
TRBD1	TRBV11-2	TRBJ1-6	NA	TGTGCCAGCAGCCGATCCCGGGACAGGGCATATTCACCCCTCCACTTT	CASSRSRDRAYSPLHF
TRBD1	TRBV28	TRBJ1-1	NA	TGTGCCAGCAGGGAGACAGGGGAGGAGTCTGAAGCTTTCTTT	CASRETGEESEAFF
TRBD2	TRBV19	TRBJ2-5	NA	TGTGCCAGTAGTGTGCTAGCGGGAGGCGGGGAGACCCAGTACTTC	CASSVLAGGGETQYF
NA	TRBV19	TRBJ2-3	NA	TGTGCCAGTAGTATGAGCCTCCATACGCAGTATTTT	CASSMSLHTQYF
NA	TRBV7-3	TRBJ2-7	NA	TGTGCCAGCAGCCGGGGACTCTGGGAGGAGCAGTACTTC	CASSRGLWEEQYF
NA	TRBV10-2	TRBJ1-3	NA	TGCGCCAGCATTGATCCTAGCTCTGGAAACACCATATATTTT	CASIDPSSGNTIYF
TRBD1	TRBV19	TRBJ1-5	NA	TGTGCCAGTAGGGCGGGACAGGGCGATCAGCCCCAGCATTTT	CASRAGQGDQPQHF
NA	TRBV5-1	TRBJ2-3	NA	TGCGCCAGCAGCTTGGAACGGACGGGGGGCACAGATACGCAGTATTTT	CASSLERTGGTDTQYF
NA	TRBV5-1	TRBJ2-7	NA	TGCGCCAGCAGCTTGGTTTTGGCGGGGGCAGCCTACGAGCAGTACTTC	CASSLVLAGAAYEQYF
TRBD1	TRBV27	TRBJ2-7	few	TGTGCCAGCAGTTGGAGGACAGGGAGTCCCTACGAGCAGTACTTC	CASSWRTGSPYEQYF
TRBD2	TRBV30	TRBJ2-3	NA	TGTGCCTGGGGGACTAGCGGGGTGAGCACAGATACGCAGTATTTT	CAWGTSGVSTDTQYF
TRBD2	TRBV5-1	TRBJ2-3	NA	TGCGCCAGCAGCCCCATTCTAGCGGGAGCTTTCACAGATACGCAGTATTTT	CASSPILAGAFTDTQYF
NA	TRBV27	TRBJ1-3	NA	TGTGCCAGCAGACGGGACTTTTCCTCTGGAAACACCATATATTTT	CASRRDFSSGNTIYF
TRBD2	TRBV7-3	TRBJ2-6	NA	TGTGCCAGCAGCGGCGGGGGCTCTGGGGCCAACGTCCTGACTTTC	CASSGGGSGANVLTF
NA	TRBV19	TRBJ1-3	NA	TGTGCCAGTAGCTTCAGGGATACCGGAAACACCATATATTTT	CASSFRDTGNTIYF
TRBD2	TRBV11-1	TRBJ2-5	NA	TGTGCCAGCAGACTCGCGACTAGCGGGAGAGGTGAGACCCAGTACTTC	CASRLATSGRGETQYF
NA	TRBV7-2	TRBJ2-7	NA	TGTGCCAGCAGCTTCGGCCCTAACCGGGACGAGCAGTACTTC	CASSFGPNRDEQYF
NA	TRBV5-1	TRBJ2-1	NA	TGCGCCAGCAGCTGGGTGCGGGACAGCCCAGCGACCCGGGGGTACAATGAGCAGTTCTTC	CASSWVRDSPATRGYNEQFF
NA	TRBV28	TRBJ1-3	NA	TGTGCCAGCGCCGGGGGGGCTGGAAACACCATATATTTT	CASAGGAGNTIYF
TRBD1	TRBV6-1	TRBJ2-7	NA	TGTGCCAGCAGGACTCCGCGACAGGGAATCCACGAGCAGTACTTC	CASRTPRQGIHEQYF
TRBD1	TRBV2	TRBJ1-3	NA	TGTGCTAGCGGCCGGACAGGGACTGGAAACACCATATATTTT	CASGRTGTGNTIYF
TRBD2	TRBV19	TRBJ2-3	NA	TGTGCCAGTCGACTAGCGGCTAGCACAGATACGCAGTATTTT	CASRLAASTDTQYF
TRBD2	TRBV19	TRBJ2-3	NA	TGTGCCAGTAGTGTTCCTAGCGGGAGAGGAACCACAGATACGCAGTATTTT	CASSVPSGRGTTDTQYF
NA	TRBV11-2	TRBJ2-3	few	TGTGCCAGCAGCTTAGCAACAGATACGCAGTATTTT	CASSLATDTQYF
NA	TRBV28	TRBJ2-7	NA	TGTGCCAGCTTCTCCGGCGGGGCTATCTCCTACGAGCAGTACTTC	CASFSGGAISYEQYF
TRBD1	TRBV7-2	TRBJ1-2	NA	TGTGCCAGCAGCTATCGGCGAGGACAGGGTAATTTTGCTAACTATGGCTACACCTTC	CASSYRRGQGNFANYGYTF
NA	TRBV2	TRBJ2-2	NA	TGTGCCAGCAGTGGAACTAACACCGGGGAGCTGTTTTTT	CASSGTNTGELFF
TRBD1	TRBV29-1	TRBJ2-1	NA	TGCAGCGTTAAAACCCTGGACAGGGGGCACAATGAGCAGTTCTTC	CSVKTLDRGHNEQFF